The clone carrying this TCR beta chain was counted a few times. No antigen is known for it. The sample belongs to a study of cytomegalovirus exposure and HLA in healthy donors. The study, taken as a whole, reports: Overall, approximately 150 TCR beta chains were annotated as cytomegalovirus-associated. The authors assumed roughly uniform sequencing depth across donors for presence/absence analyses.

The study ran its PCR with 60 Vbeta and 13 Jbeta primers. Assay: immunoSEQ multiplex PCR; the TCRdb copy retains only in-frame clones and omits some. The sample includes 200,000 to 250,000 clones, more than 60% of them seen just once. The germline gives CDR1 SGHNT, CDR2 YYREEE (reference sequence). The CDR3 covers 15 residues. Trimming left V 7 bases short and J 1 base short, with 16 bases between. This receptor was obtained from a man aged 45 to 65 in good health and CMV-seronegative. This chain links TRBV5-4 with TRBJ2-3; D possibly corresponds to TRBD1 (5 bases). Material: PBMCs. DNA for the CDR3: TGTGCCAGCCGATCATCAGGGAAGGGCACAGATACGCAGTATTTT. Amino acids: CASRSSGKGTDTQYF.